The 25 T cell receptor beta chains below all came from one sample that was sequenced in a study of CD8 T cells in ankylosing spondylitis. TCRdb independently ran MiXCR on the 5' RACE reads; one entry per CDR3 protein. Of 250,000 or so distinct CDR3 sequences detected, 15% to 20% appear once; the ten largest clones hold roughly a third. Sequences were obtained from blood, either unsorted or a sorted T cell fraction (not recorded which). These receptors all stem from a male donor with ankylosing spondylitis or in good health (not recorded which).

The chain has TRBV4-1 and TRBJ2-7, with TRBD1 identical over 9 bases. The CDR3 has 18 residues. Germline CDR1 MGHRA, CDR2 YSYEKL. V lost 1 base and J lost 4; bases outside the gene matches: 14. This chain's CDR3 is CASSQVGVQGQGIYEQYF. In nucleotides, the CDR3 is TGCGCCAGCAGCCAAGTGGGAGTCCAAGGACAGGGGATATACGAGCAGTACTTC.

V gene TRBV24-1 combines with J gene TRBJ2-7, with D uncertain. With 10 bases removed from V and 9 bases from J, the gap between germline ends came to 30 bases. This CDR3 is 16 amino acids long. Germline V gene sequence: CDR1 KGHDR, CDR2 SFDVKD. The CDR3 sequence is CATGEEGDLGLGMQYF. The CDR3 bases are TGTGCCACGGGCGAAGAAGGCGATTTGGGATTAGGGATGCAGTACTTC.

Many counts were recorded for this clonotype. V gene TRBV20-1 combines with J gene TRBJ2-7; 9 nucleotides align to TRBD2. The CDR3 is 14 residues long. V was pared by 1 base and J by 3 bases, with 4 bases of the junction left unmatched. Per the germline V gene, CDR1 is DFQATT and CDR2 is SNEGSKA (reference sequence). Here the CDR3 DNA reads TGCAGTGCTAGAGTGGCGGGAGGGCTCTACGAGCAGTACTTC. It codes for CSARVAGGLYEQYF.

This clonotype was detected only a few times. V is TRBV7-9 and J is TRBJ2-1; TRBD2 aligns across 9 bases. Germline CDR1 SEHNR, CDR2 FQNEAQ (reference sequence). The CDR3 contains 14 residues. With V trimmed by 3 bases and J by 7 bases, 4 bases remained unmatched. CDR3 DNA sequence: TGTGCCAGCAGCTTCGGGACTAGCTGGAATGAGCAGTTCTTC. This encodes CASSFGTSWNEQFF. The full variable domain, with the rest looked up from reference TRBV7-9 and TRBJ2-1, is DTGVSQNPRHKITKRGQNVTFRCDPISEHNRLYWYRQTLGQGPEFLTYFQNEAQLEKSRLLSDRFSAERPKGSFSTLEIQRTEQGDSAMYLCASSFGTSWNEQFFGPGTRLTVL.

The count of this clonotype is one. J is TRBJ2-1 and V is TRBV20-1; 10 bases align to TRBD2. In germline, CDR1 is DFQATT, CDR2 SNEGSKA (reference sequence). The ends lost 4 bases at V and 0 bases at J; junction bases unmatched: 12. The CDR3 consists of 18 residues. The CDR3: CSATGLQREGFSYNEQFF. In nucleotides, the CDR3 is TGCAGTGCTACGGGCCTTCAGCGGGAGGGCTTCTCCTACAATGAGCAGTTCTTC.

This clonotype was seen a few times. V usage is TRBV27 and J usage is TRBJ2-7; 10 positions match TRBD2. The CDR3 consists of 15 residues. V was pared by 5 bases and J by 5 bases, with 9 bases of the junction left unmatched. The germline CDR1 and CDR2 sequences are MNHEY and SMNVEV (reference sequence). In DNA, the CDR3 is TGTGCCAGCAGTCACCTGGGACTAGCGCTCGACGAGCAGTACTTC. The encoded protein is CASSHLGLALDEQYF.

The genes are TRBV14 and TRBJ1-1; no clear D gene. The V gene's germline CDR1 is SGHDN and CDR2 FVKESK. The V end lost 5 bases, the J end lost 2 bases, and 12 bases lay between the germline ends. The CDR3 extends over 14 amino acids. This chain's CDR3 is CASSTSTGNTEAFF. The DNA of the CDR3 is TGTGCCAGCAGCACTTCGACGGGAAACACTGAAGCTTTCTTT.

This clonotype came up a few times. J is TRBJ1-1 and V is TRBV6-5; D is unclear. CDR1 is MNHEY and CDR2 is SVGAGI in the germline V gene. With 2 bases removed from V and 4 bases from J, the gap between germline ends came to 8 bases. The CDR3 extends over 13 amino acids. In DNA, the CDR3 is TGTGCCAGCAGTTACAATGGGCTCACTGAAGCTTTCTTT. It codes for CASSYNGLTEAFF.

CDR3 protein: CASSVGGDTLYNEQFF. The CDR3 DNA is TGTGCCAGCAGCGTAGGTGGGGACACCTTGTACAATGAGCAGTTCTTC. The chain uses TRBV9 and TRBJ2-1, with a possible D match to TRBD1 (6 bases). V was cut by 0 bases and J by 4 bases, with 14 bases left in between. The CDR3 has 16 amino acids. From germline, CDR1 is SGDLS and CDR2 YYNGEE.

This clonotype was counted only a few times. The chain couples TRBV9 to TRBJ2-7, with TRBD2 matching over 10 bases. With V trimmed by 5 bases and J by 5 bases, 7 bases remained unmatched. CDR1 and CDR2 (germline): SGDLS, YYNGEE. CDR3 length equals 14 residues. The CDR3 spells CASSRAGGGHEQYF. CDR3 bases: TGTGCCAGCAGTAGAGCGGGAGGGGGCCACGAGCAGTACTTC.

The CDR3 sequence is CASSQQELGDSPLHF. The CDR3 nucleotides read TGTGCCAGCAGCCAGCAGGAGCTGGGGGATTCACCCCTCCACTTT. The chain carries TRBV3-1 and TRBJ1-6; possibly TRBD1 for D (5 bases). The CDR3 has 15 residues. In germline, CDR1 is LGHDT, CDR2 YNNKEL (reference sequence). V shed 3 bases and J shed 8 bases, with 14 bases lying between them.

CDR3 sequence (DNA): TGCGCCAGCAGCTTGGAGGCAGGGAGCACAGATACGCAGTATTTT. Protein product: CASSLEAGSTDTQYF. The V gene is TRBV5-1, the J gene TRBJ2-3, with D possibly TRBD1 on 5 matching bases. The germline gives CDR1 SGHRS, CDR2 YFSETQ. The V gene lost 0 bases and the J gene lost 0 bases, with 8 bases spanning the gap. The CDR3 consists of 15 residues.

Many counts were recorded for this clonotype. The CDR3 protein is CASSPGGEQYF. The DNA for the CDR3 is TGTGCCAGCAGCCCGGGAGGTGAGCAGTACTTC. The V gene is TRBV12-3 or TRBV12-4, the J gene TRBJ2-7; 7 bases map to TRBD2. Trimming removed 6 bases from V and 7 bases from J; junction bases left unmatched: 3. The CDR3 runs to 11 residues.

Details on this clonotype: Mismatch with germline at one junction end may stem from a read error. The chain is built from TRBV5-1 and TRBJ1-4; D gene uncertain. The CDR3 length is 15 residues. Germline-derived CDR1 and CDR2 are SGHRS and YFSETQ. Here the CDR3 DNA reads TGCGCCAGCAGCTTGGGTTGGACTGATAATGAAAAACTTTTTTTT. It specifies CASSLGWTDNEKLFF.

This chain connects TRBV7-3 to TRBJ2-1; D unclear. The V gene's germline CDR1 is SGHTA and CDR2 FQGTGA. V lost 5 bases, J lost 0 bases, and 11 bases lay in between. The CDR3 covers 15 residues. In nucleotides, the CDR3 is TGTGCCAGCAGCGTTACAGTGAGCTCCTACAATGAGCAGTTCTTC. This codes for CASSVTVSSYNEQFF.

The chain is built from TRBV7-6 and TRBJ2-5; TRBD2 matches 9 bases. CDR1 is SGHVS and CDR2 is FNYEAQ in the germline V gene. Trimming removed 5 bases from V and 2 bases from J; junction bases left unmatched: 6. The CDR3 has 15 residues. The CDR3 protein is CASSRYSGSQETQYF. DNA of the CDR3: TGTGCCAGCAGCCGATATAGCGGGAGTCAAGAGACCCAGTACTTC.

The J gene is TRBJ2-7, the V gene TRBV4-3; the match to TRBD2 covers 8 bases. This CDR3 spans 15 amino acids. The ends lost 0 bases at V and 2 bases at J; junction bases unmatched: 3. CDR1 LGHNA and CDR2 YSLEER come from the germline V gene. The CDR3 protein is CASSQDFSGTYEQYF. CDR3 DNA sequence: TGCGCCAGCAGCCAAGACTTTAGCGGGACCTACGAGCAGTACTTC.

The chain is built from TRBV2 and TRBJ2-1; 10 positions match TRBD2. Per germline, CDR1 SNHLY and CDR2 FYNNEI. After removal of 2 bases from V and 4 bases from J, the junction contained 2 bases not matched to a gene. The length of the CDR3 is 15 residues. CDR3 loop: CASSEILAGYNEQFF. CDR3 bases: TGTGCCAGCAGTGAAATACTAGCGGGATACAATGAGCAGTTCTTC.

This sequence joins TRBV7-9 and TRBJ2-1; the D call may be TRBD1 or TRBD2 (5 bases each). Trimming removed 4 bases from V and 0 bases from J, with 16 bases in between. The germline gives CDR1 SEHNR, CDR2 FQNEAQ (reference sequence). The CDR3 is made up of 17 amino acids. The CDR3 reads CASSYPLEGSSYNEQFF. CDR3 DNA: TGTGCCAGCAGCTACCCCCTCGAGGGGAGCTCCTACAATGAGCAGTTCTTC.

The chain recombines TRBV19 with TRBJ2-1; tentatively, D is TRBD2 (7 bases). Trimming removed 7 bases at V and 0 bases at J, with 19 bases between. CDR3 length: 17 residues. Per the germline V gene, CDR1 is LNHDA and CDR2 is SQIVND (reference sequence). CDR3: CASTLIGGGSSYNEQFF. As DNA, the CDR3 is TGTGCCAGTACCCTAATTGGGGGCGGGAGCTCCTACAATGAGCAGTTCTTC.

This chain uses TRBV9 with TRBJ2-3; 7 nucleotides agree with TRBD1. Germline assignment: CDR1 SGDLS and CDR2 YYNGEE. The CDR3 contains 14 residues. V gave up 2 bases and J gave up 4 bases; unmatched junction bases: 4. CDR3: CASSVFQGADTQYF. DNA of the CDR3: TGTGCCAGCAGCGTTTTTCAGGGGGCAGATACGCAGTATTTT.

The chain employs TRBV27 and TRBJ2-1, with D perhaps TRBD1 (6 bases). Trimming removed 8 bases at V and 7 bases at J, with 15 bases between. Germline lookup yields CDR1 MNHEY and CDR2 SMNVEV (reference sequence). This CDR3 is built from 13 residues. The CDR3 DNA reads as TGTGCCAGCGGGGTGTTGGGGGCAAATGAGCAGTTCTTC. Encoded protein: CASGVLGANEQFF.

The chain is built from TRBV28 and TRBJ2-1; 11 bases are shared with TRBD2. CDR1 and CDR2 (germline): MDHEN, SYDVKM. There are 17 residues in the CDR3. V shed 5 bases, J shed 7 bases, and the junction held 13 bases outside the gene matches. The CDR3: CASSRYPLAGAENEQFF. The CDR3 region has the DNA TGTGCCAGCAGTCGGTATCCACTAGCGGGAGCTGAGAATGAGCAGTTCTTC.

There are many counts of this clonotype. V usage is TRBV4-3 and J usage is TRBJ1-6; D is unresolved. V was pared by 2 bases and J by 4 bases, with 6 bases between. Germline CDR1 is LGHNA and CDR2 is YSLEER. The CDR3 covers 14 residues. CDR3 in DNA: TGCGCCAGCAGCCAACAGGAATATAATTCACCCCTCCACTTT. Translating it yields CASSQQEYNSPLHF.

This sequence joins TRBV29-1 and TRBJ1-2; D is perhaps TRBD1 (6 bases). Germline values: CDR1 SQVTM, CDR2 ANQGSEA. V was clipped by 8 bases and J by 8 bases, with 18 bases between them. The CDR3 contains 12 residues. The CDR3 region has the DNA TGCAGCTCCTCTGGGGGGGCGGAAGGCTACACCTTC. Translating it yields CSSSGGAEGYTF.